This T cell receptor beta chain originates from a study of shared clonotypes between healthy human individuals. Study summary: CD8 memory received one plate per donor, CD8 naive two, CD4 memory three and CD4 naive three. Study-wide results and caveats: Generation of non-shared clonotypes was less probable than generation of clonotypes shared by all four donors.

About this clone: Its antigen is still unknown.

Sequencing used immunoSEQ multiplex PCR; TCRdb keeps in-frame clones, though not all of them. The profile shows about 2 million clones, 95% of them singletons. The germline V gene encodes CDR1 MNHEY and CDR2 SMNVEV (reference sequence). There are 18 residues in the CDR3. Trimming cost V 2 bases and J 0 bases, with 17 bases left between them. The material sequenced was naive CD4+ T cells sorted from blood. This sample's subset: CD45RA+ positively selected. The sequence was collected from a man between 18 and 35 years old in good health. The V and J genes are TRBV27 and TRBJ1-5; possibly TRBD1 for D (5 bases). As DNA, the CDR3 is TGTGCCAGCAGTTTAATGGTCCCAGGTAGGGGTAGCAATCAGCCCCAGCATTTT. Protein: CASSLMVPGRGSNQPQHF.